The 27 T cell receptor beta chains in this list originate from one sample, sequenced in a study of blood T cell repertoires in COVID-19. TCRdb keeps only in-frame clones here, not all; method: immunoSEQ multiplex PCR. The sample shows 180,000 or so clones, roughly 87% of them seen only once. Sequenced material: PBMCs or T cells enriched from blood (not recorded which). These receptors all come from a human donor with acute COVID-19. The donor label of this sample is uncertain.

As regards this clone: No DNA is shown, since the ends of the CDR3 on it are uncertain; the CDR3 is the one TCRdb lists. The rearrangement joins TRBV19 to TRBJ1-5. Germline CDR1 is LNHDA and CDR2 is SQIVND (reference sequence). Both ends counted, the CDR3 spans 15 residues. CDR3 loop: CASSIWERGNQPQHF.

The V and J genes are TRBV18 and TRBJ2-1; D is possibly TRBD1 (6 bases). V was cut by 6 bases and J by 10 bases, with 13 bases left in between. The CDR3 runs 12 residues. Germline assignment: CDR1 KGHSH and CDR2 LQKENI. The CDR3 loop is CASSPGTHEQFF. As DNA, the CDR3 is TGTGCCAGCTCCCCAGGGACACACGAGCAGTTCTTC.

The CDR3 sequence is CASSLYYPGGKDSYF. DNA of the CDR3: TGTGCCAGCAGTCTCTATTATCCGGGGGGGAAGGATTCTTACTTC. V is TRBV27 and J is TRBJ2-7; the match to TRBD2 covers 8 bases. V dropped 5 bases and J dropped 13; count of bases not matched to a gene: 19. The CDR3 length is 15 residues. Germline CDR1 and CDR2: MNHEY and SMNVEV (reference sequence).

The genes are TRBV7-9 and TRBJ1-2, with 10 bases that match TRBD1. The junction had 1 base not matched to a gene; V was cut back by 1 base and J by 2 bases. CDR1 is SEHNR and CDR2 is FQNEAQ in the germline V gene (reference sequence). This CDR3 spans 15 amino acids. The CDR3 sequence is CASSLGTGGNYGYTF. The CDR3 DNA follows: TGTGCCAGCAGCTTAGGGACAGGGGGGAACTATGGCTACACCTTC.

CDR3 amino acids: CASSRGQGPYGYTF. The CDR3 DNA reads as TGTGCCAGCAGCCGTGGACAGGGCCCCTATGGCTACACCTTC. The chain is built from TRBV11-1 and TRBJ1-2; 8 nucleotides align to TRBD1. CDR1 and CDR2 from the germline V gene are SGHAT and FQDESV (reference sequence). The CDR3 has 14 residues. Trimming took 5 bases from V and 4 from J; bases not matched to a gene: 6.

CDR3 nucleotide sequence: TGTGCCAGCAGCTCCGACGGTGTGGGCGGAAACACCATATATTTT. Protein: CASSSDGVGGNTIYF. The chain carries TRBV7-8 and TRBJ1-3; the D is unclear. There are 15 residues in the CDR3. Germline CDR1 reads SGHVS; CDR2 reads FQNEAQ. The V and J ends lost 4 bases and 4 bases respectively, with 14 bases between them.

The chain uses TRBV5-4 and TRBJ2-3; 8 bases fit TRBD2. The CDR3 is 16 amino acids. Germline V gene sequence: CDR1 SGHNT, CDR2 YYREEE (reference sequence). With V trimmed by 0 bases and J by 2 bases, 5 bases remained unmatched. As DNA, the CDR3 is TGTGCCAGCAGCTTGGTGCGGGGGGCCAACACAGATACGCAGTATTTT. This encodes CASSLVRGANTDTQYF. Together with reference TRBV5-4 and TRBJ2-3, the CDR3 gives the full variable domain: ETGVTQSPTHLIKTRGQQVTLRCSSQSGHNTVSWYQQALGQGPQFIFQYYREEENGRGNFPPRFSGLQFPNYSSELNVNALELDDSALYLCASSLVRGANTDTQYFGPGTRLTVL.

This clone was recorded a few times. This chain joins TRBV15 and TRBJ2-1; D possibly corresponds to TRBD1 (5 bases). Trimming took off 3 bases at V and 10 bases at J, with 13 bases between the two ends. Germline-derived CDR1 and CDR2 are LNHNV and YYDKDF (reference sequence). The CDR3 has 13 residues. This CDR3 is CATSRPFWTEQFF. CDR3 sequence (DNA): TGTGCCACCAGCAGGCCCTTCTGGACAGAGCAGTTCTTC.

V gene TRBV5-4 combines with J gene TRBJ1-1; possible D gene TRBD1, 5 bases. This CDR3 is built from 15 residues. Germline loops: CDR1 SGHNT, CDR2 YYREEE (reference sequence). Trimming removed 4 bases from V and 2 bases from J, with 15 bases in between. The CDR3: CASSLGAPGNTEAFF. DNA for the CDR3: TGTGCCAGCAGCCTAGGGGCGCCCGGAAACACTGAAGCTTTCTTT.

The chain carries TRBV18 and TRBJ1-2; the D is unclear. CDR3 length equals 13 residues. Per the germline V gene, CDR1 is KGHSH and CDR2 is LQKENI. Trimming pared 3 bases from V and 4 bases from J, leaving 9 bases between. CDR3 nucleotides: TGTGCCAGCTCACCCGGAGGACTCTATGGCTACACCTTC. Its translation is CASSPGGLYGYTF.

This chain joins TRBV12-3 or TRBV12-4 and TRBJ2-3, with D possibly matching TRBD2 (6 bases). This CDR3 region has 13 residues. Trimming left V 7 bases short and J 3 bases short, with 11 bases between. The CDR3 protein is CASTRDLTDTQYF. CDR3 in DNA: TGTGCCAGCACCAGGGACTTAACAGATACGCAGTATTTT.

The rearrangement links TRBV19 to TRBJ2-2, with D perhaps TRBD1 (6 bases). The length of the CDR3 is 14 residues. Germline loops: CDR1 LNHDA, CDR2 SQIVND (reference sequence). Deletions cut 3 bases from V and 4 bases from J, with 9 bases between. CDR3 DNA: TGTGCCAGTAGTATCGGACAGCGCACCGGGGAGCTGTTTTTT. It specifies CASSIGQRTGELFF.

The gene calls are TRBV2 and TRBJ2-3; TRBD1 is a possible D gene (7 bases). Trimming took 2 bases from V and 0 from J, leaving 15 bases between them. The germline V gene encodes CDR1 SNHLY and CDR2 FYNNEI. CDR3 length: 17 amino acids. CDR3 DNA sequence: TGTGCCAGCAGTGAATCGGGGGACAGCCCTAGCACAGATACGCAGTATTTT. Residues: CASSESGDSPSTDTQYF.

The V and J genes are TRBV11-2 and TRBJ2-2; 14 nucleotides agree with TRBD2. Germline V gives CDR1 SGHAT, CDR2 FQNNGV. V lost 5 bases and J lost 4; bases outside the gene matches: 12. There are 19 residues in the CDR3. The CDR3 reads CASSLPTSGGVPLTGELFF. The CDR3 DNA reads as TGTGCCAGCAGCCTCCCGACTAGCGGGGGGGTACCCCTCACCGGGGAGCTGTTTTTT.

The rearrangement links TRBV10-3 to TRBJ1-6; 8 nucleotides match TRBD1. Germline CDR1 is ENHRY and CDR2 is SYGVKD. This CDR3 is 13 amino acids long. Trimming at V came to 6 bases and at J to 10 bases, leaving 5 bases not matched to a gene. In nucleotides, the CDR3 is TGTGCCATCAGCGGACAGGGAGGATCACCCCTCCACTTT. It specifies CAISGQGGSPLHF.

The rearrangement joins TRBV5-5 to TRBJ2-3; perhaps TRBD2 as D (6 bases). Trimming shortened V by 7 bases and J by 5 bases, and 23 bases separated the two germline ends. Germline V gene lookup returns CDR1 SGHKS and CDR2 YYEKEE (reference sequence). CDR3 length: 16 amino acids. CDR3 bases: TGTGCCAGCGGGGGGAGATTAGGGGCAGCGGTAGATACGCAGTATTTT. As protein: CASGGRLGAAVDTQYF.

The rearrangement uses TRBV5-4 and TRBJ1-3; no clear D gene. This CDR3 has 16 residues. CDR1 SGHNT and CDR2 YYREEE come from the germline V gene (reference sequence). V shed 0 bases and J shed 0 bases, with 10 bases lying between them. CDR3 in amino acids: CASSLDSQTSGNTIYF. CDR3 bases: TGTGCCAGCAGCTTGGACAGCCAGACCTCTGGAAACACCATATATTTT.

The V and J genes are TRBV6-2 or TRBV6-3 and TRBJ2-7; 7 nucleotides agree with TRBD1. Germline V gene sequence: CDR1 MNHEY, CDR2 SVGEGT. Losses at the gene ends were 5 bases for V and 6 bases for J; bases not matched to a gene: 7. The CDR3 has 13 residues. CDR3 bases: TGTGCCAGCAGTCAGACAGGGATCAGCGAGCAGTACTTC. This encodes CASSQTGISEQYF.

The gene calls are TRBV6-5 and TRBJ2-7; possibly TRBD2 for D (7 bases). V dropped 6 bases and J dropped 2 bases, with 17 bases sitting between them. The CDR3 contains 15 residues. The germline V gene has CDR1 MNHEY and CDR2 SVGAGI. The CDR3 bases are TGTGCCAGCAGCGAGGGGGGAGGGCGGACCTACGAGCAGTACTTC. Encoded protein: CASSEGGGRTYEQYF.

This clone turned up a few times. This sequence joins TRBV30 and TRBJ1-5, with TRBD1 matching 8 bases. The CDR3 length is 13 residues. V lost 5 bases, J lost 2 bases, and 2 bases stayed unmatched. Germline CDR1 GTSNPN, CDR2 SVGIG (reference sequence). The CDR3 DNA reads TGTGCCTGGGCGGACAGGGGCAATCAGCCCCAGCATTTT. Residues: CAWADRGNQPQHF. Looking up the rest from reference TRBV30 and TRBJ1-5 gives the full variable domain: SQTIHQWPATLVQPVGSPLSLECTVEGTSNPNLYWYRQAAGRGLQLLFYSVGIGQISSEVPQNLSASRPQDRQFILSSKKLLLSDSGFYLCAWADRGNQPQHFGDGTRLSIL.

The chain combines TRBV10-3 with TRBJ2-3; 8 positions match TRBD2. The germline CDR1 and CDR2 sequences are ENHRY and SYGVKD. There are 16 residues in the CDR3. J gave up 4 bases and V 6 bases, and 12 bases lay outside the gene matches. DNA for the CDR3: TGTGCCATCAGGAAAAGCGGGGGAGGGGGTGCAGATACGCAGTATTTT. This gives the protein CAIRKSGGGGADTQYF.

The rearrangement joins TRBV27 to TRBJ1-2; 9 nucleotides match TRBD1. Germline CDR1 and CDR2: MNHEY and SMNVEV (reference sequence). The CDR3 spans 15 residues. After removal of 4 bases from V and 8 bases from J, the junction contained 11 bases not matched to a gene. Written as DNA, the CDR3 is TGTGCCAGCAGTTCTACCCCACAGGGGGCGCGAGGCTACACCTTC. Translating it yields CASSSTPQGARGYTF.

This clone was seen just once. This chain links TRBV18 with TRBJ2-3; possible D gene TRBD2, 7 bases. The V end lost 2 bases, the J end lost 2 bases, and 11 bases lay between the germline ends. This CDR3 is built from 15 residues. The germline CDR1 and CDR2 sequences are KGHSH and LQKENI. CDR3 protein: CASSPRGGLTDTQYF. The CDR3 DNA sequence: TGTGCCAGCTCACCAAGGGGGGGGCTCACAGATACGCAGTATTTT.

The chain employs TRBV20-1 and TRBJ2-1; perhaps D is TRBD1 or TRBD2 (6 bases each). The CDR3 consists of 11 residues. Germline CDR1 is DFQATT and CDR2 is SNEGSKA (reference sequence). V was shortened by 3 bases and J by 8 bases, with 8 bases between the two germline ends. CDR3 sequence (DNA): TGCAGTGCTAGTGGGGGGCATGAGCAGTTCTTC. Amino acids: CSASGGHEQFF.

The chain combines TRBV5-8 with TRBJ1-1; D may be TRBD1 (5 bases). Germline CDR1 and CDR2: SGHTS and YDEGEE. Trimming took 6 bases from V and 0 from J, leaving 15 bases between them. There are 15 residues in the CDR3. The DNA of the CDR3 is TGTGCCAGCACTGTAGCGGGGACTATGAACACTGAAGCTTTCTTT. Translating gives CASTVAGTMNTEAFF.

The CDR3: CASSLGPTGGHTGELFF. The DNA of the CDR3 is TGCGCCAGCAGCTTGGGCCCGACAGGGGGCCACACCGGGGAGCTGTTTTTT. The chain recombines TRBV5-1 with TRBJ2-2, with TRBD1 matching over 10 bases. Germline V lookup: CDR1 SGHRS, CDR2 YFSETQ. V dropped 0 bases and J dropped 3; count of bases not matched to a gene: 5. The CDR3 sequence is 17 residues long. Full variable domain (remainder filled in from reference TRBV5-1 and TRBJ2-2): KAGVTQTPRYLIKTRGQQVTLSCSPISGHRSVSWYQQTPGQGLQFLFEYFSETQRNKGNFPGRFSGRQFSNSRSEMNVSTLELGDSALYLCASSLGPTGGHTGELFFGEGSRLTVL.

The chain uses TRBV30 and TRBJ1-2; D is uncertain. V lost 3 bases and J lost 7, with 12 bases in between. The CDR3 contains 12 residues. Germline lookup yields CDR1 GTSNPN and CDR2 SVGIG (reference sequence). In DNA, the CDR3 is TGTGCCTGGAGAAGAAGATTGGCTGGCTACACCTTC. Encoded protein: CAWRRRLAGYTF.